These 6 T cell receptor beta chains share one sample of origin, sequenced in a study of shared clonotypes between healthy human individuals. Naive CD8 cells comprised CD45RO-negative, CCR7-positively selected cells, excluding terminally differentiated effector memory CD45RA+ cells. Assay used: immunoSEQ multiplex PCR; TCRdb lists only in-frame clones, some missing. The profile shows 550,000 to 750,000 clones, nearly 97% of them singletons. The sample was naive CD8+ T cells sorted from blood. The receptors come from a woman aged 25-40 years in good health.

The rearrangement links TRBV6-5 to TRBJ1-1; 11 bases fit TRBD1. J was trimmed by 3 bases and V by 3 bases; bases with no gene match: 3. From germline, CDR1 is MNHEY and CDR2 SVGAGI. The CDR3 loop spans 15 amino acids. The chain's CDR3 is CASSYGQGAYTEAFF. The DNA of the CDR3 is TGTGCCAGCAGTTATGGACAGGGGGCATACACTGAAGCTTTCTTT.

Concerning this clone itself: The sample carries other DNA sequences with the same CDR3. The chain joins TRBV9 to TRBJ2-7; 7 bases line up with TRBD1. This CDR3 comprises 13 residues. Germline assignment: CDR1 SGDLS and CDR2 YYNGEE. V was clipped by 0 bases and J by 3 bases; unmatched bases: 0. The CDR3 here is CASSVDRGYEQYF. CDR3 DNA sequence: TGTGCCAGCAGCGTAGACAGGGGCTACGAGCAGTACTTC.

V gene TRBV28 combines with J gene TRBJ1-2; D unclear. This CDR3 contains 15 residues. The germline V and J ends were trimmed by 8 bases and 8 bases, with 24 bases remaining between them. In germline, CDR1 is MDHEN, CDR2 SYDVKM. CDR3 protein: CASRPLQPSFVGYTF. CDR3 bases: TGTGCCAGCCGACCCCTACAGCCCTCCTTTGTGGGCTACACCTTC.

For this clone: Other DNA sequences within the sample encode an identical CDR3. The chain recombines TRBV29-1 with TRBJ1-2, with TRBD1 as a possible D gene (5 bases). Germline V gene data show CDR1 as SQVTM and CDR2 as ANQGSEA. The CDR3 totals 12 residues. V dropped 0 bases and J dropped 7 bases, with 9 bases sitting between them. The CDR3 loop is CSVEDLQGGYTF. The CDR3 DNA sequence: TGCAGCGTTGAAGATCTTCAGGGTGGCTACACCTTC. The full variable domain, rest sourced from reference TRBV29-1 and TRBJ1-2, is SAVISQKPSRDICQRGTSLTIQCQVDSQVTMMFWYRQQPGQSLTLIATANQGSEATYESGFVIDKFPISRPNLTFSTLTVSNMSPEDSSIYLCSVEDLQGGYTFGSGTRLTVV.

Here the CDR3 reads CASSEGWTEAFF. DNA of the CDR3: TGTGCCAGCAGTGAGGGATGGACTGAAGCTTTCTTT. V gene TRBV25-1 combines with J gene TRBJ1-1; D is undetermined. The V gene lost 3 bases and the J gene lost 5 bases, with 7 bases spanning the gap. The CDR3 sequence is 12 residues long. CDR1 and CDR2 from the germline V gene are MGHDK and SYGVNS.

This chain links TRBV5-8 with TRBJ1-2; possibly TRBD1 for D (6 bases). Trimming removed 4 bases from V and 6 bases from J, with 13 bases in between. In germline, CDR1 is SGHTS, CDR2 YDEGEE. CDR3 length: 13 residues. The CDR3 reads CASSLSGVHGYTF. DNA of the CDR3: TGTGCCAGCAGCCTATCAGGGGTACATGGCTACACCTTC.